This T cell receptor (beta chain) was found in a study of cytomegalovirus exposure and HLA in healthy donors (dated by TCRdb to about 2017). Background for the entire study: According to a later analysis, one platform produced both the 110 or so validation repertoires and the 550 to 800 repertoires of the first cohort. The study aimed to test whether signatures of past pathogen exposure could be identified by cataloging public T cell receptors. A separate validation cohort of about 110 different subjects was used in addition to the approximately 610-subject first cohort. To predict cytomegalovirus infection status, the study combined high-throughput TCR immunosequencing, statistical association of individual TCRs with disease status, and machine learning. Broad study findings and their caveats: The authors suggested that the approach could potentially be generalized to other disease states and immunological phenotypes. While some public TCRs were present in many individuals, most TCR sequences turned up only very rarely across donors. In vitro tests confirmed that a few of the cytomegalovirus-associated TCR beta chains recognize cytomegalovirus antigens. Cytomegalovirus status was reported to be diagnosed by the classifier with high specificity and sensitivity in both the original and validation cohorts. In the study, 150 to 200 TCR beta chains were listed as associated with cytomegalovirus. Of the cluster scores, around 95% were above 0 in a later analysis, which found that TCRs clustered in the first cohort also tended to co-occur in the 95 to 150 validation repertoires. The validation cohort had no HLA typing available for a later analysis, so co-occurrence within that cohort was assessed over all 130 or so repertoires.

This clone was seen just once. The clone's antigen remains unknown. Within one base of it there is no much larger clone, and no base qualities were kept. The donors belonged to the validation cohort of about 120 subjects, which was separate from the roughly 700-subject first cohort. Libraries were constructed by the immunoSEQ multiplex PCR assay. The authors' pipeline ran thus. A statistical classification framework was developed to diagnose cytomegalovirus status using the catalog of TCR beta chain sequences. TCRdb obtained this table from immuneACCESS and retained in-frame rearrangements with V and J assigned. These tables miss some clones; where compared with another copy, unresolved V genes account for less than half of the shortfall, and the remainder is unexplained. That table furnishes V, J and clone size, whereas the DNA furnished D and trimming. The sample table records around 69,000 clones; around 96% of these occur just once. The top ten clonotypes cover more than 4% of the sample.

The TCR sequence derives from a young woman in good health and CMV-seropositive. What was sequenced was PBMCs.

CDR3 loop: CASSLRRTGRTDTQYF. The nucleotides are TGTGCCAGCAGCCTCCGTAGGACAGGCCGCACAGATACGCAGTATTTT. The V and J genes are TRBV7-9 and TRBJ2-3, with 7 bases in between that match TRBD1. CDR1 and CDR2, looked up from the germline V gene (reference sequence), are SEHNR and FQNEAQ. The CDR3 has 16 amino acids, counting the end cysteine and phenylalanine. CDR3 DNA only is kept here, 48 bases in frame from base 1. V trim: 5 bases; J trim: 1 base; unmatched bases: 9.